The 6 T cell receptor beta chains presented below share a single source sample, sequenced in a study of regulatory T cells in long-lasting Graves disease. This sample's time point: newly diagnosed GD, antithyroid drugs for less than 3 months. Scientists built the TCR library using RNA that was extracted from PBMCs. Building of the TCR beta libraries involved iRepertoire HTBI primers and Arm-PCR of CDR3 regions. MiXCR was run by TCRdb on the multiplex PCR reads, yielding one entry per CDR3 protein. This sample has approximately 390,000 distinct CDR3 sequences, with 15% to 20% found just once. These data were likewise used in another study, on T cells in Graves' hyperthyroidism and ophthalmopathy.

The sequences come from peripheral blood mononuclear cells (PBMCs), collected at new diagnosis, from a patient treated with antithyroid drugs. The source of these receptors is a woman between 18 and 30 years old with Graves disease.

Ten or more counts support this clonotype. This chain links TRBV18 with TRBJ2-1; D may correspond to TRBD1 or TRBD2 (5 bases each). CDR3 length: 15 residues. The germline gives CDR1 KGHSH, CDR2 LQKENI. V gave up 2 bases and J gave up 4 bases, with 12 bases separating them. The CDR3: CASSPIGTDYNEQFF. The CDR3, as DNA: TGTGCCAGCTCACCAATAGGGACGGATTACAATGAGCAGTTCTTC.

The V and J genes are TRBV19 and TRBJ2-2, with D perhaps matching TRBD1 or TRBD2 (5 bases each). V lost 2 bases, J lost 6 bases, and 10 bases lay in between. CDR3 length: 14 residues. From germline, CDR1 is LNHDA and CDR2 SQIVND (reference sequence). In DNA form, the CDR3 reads TGTGCCAGTAGTATACAGGGCGGGTCCGGGGAGCTGTTTTTT. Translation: CASSIQGGSGELFF.

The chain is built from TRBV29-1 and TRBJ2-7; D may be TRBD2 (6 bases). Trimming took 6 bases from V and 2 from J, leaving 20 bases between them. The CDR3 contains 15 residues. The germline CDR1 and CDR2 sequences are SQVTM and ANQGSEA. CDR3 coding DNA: TGCAGCGTCCTGGTGGGGCGGGGCGGTACCTACGAGCAGTACTTC. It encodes CSVLVGRGGTYEQYF.

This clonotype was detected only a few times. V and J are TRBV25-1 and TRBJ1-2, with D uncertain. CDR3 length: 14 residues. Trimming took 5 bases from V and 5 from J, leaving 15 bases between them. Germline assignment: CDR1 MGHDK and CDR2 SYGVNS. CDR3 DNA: TGTGCCAGCAGTAGCCCTTTAGGAGCTTATGGCTACACCTTC. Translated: CASSSPLGAYGYTF.

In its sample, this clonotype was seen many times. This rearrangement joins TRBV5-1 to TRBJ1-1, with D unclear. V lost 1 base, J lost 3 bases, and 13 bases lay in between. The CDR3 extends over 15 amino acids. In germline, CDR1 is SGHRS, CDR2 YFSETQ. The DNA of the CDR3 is TGCGCCAGCAGCTTGAAGGGTAAATATCACACTGAAGCTTTCTTT. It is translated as CASSLKGKYHTEAFF. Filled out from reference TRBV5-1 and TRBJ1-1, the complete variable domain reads KAGVTQTPRYLIKTRGQQVTLSCSPISGHRSVSWYQQTPGQGLQFLFEYFSETQRNKGNFPGRFSGRQFSNSRSEMNVSTLELGDSALYLCASSLKGKYHTEAFFGQGTRLTVV.

CDR3 sequence (DNA): TGTGCCAGCCGGGGGGGTACTGAAAAACTGTTTTTT. This gives the protein CASRGGTEKLFF. V and J are TRBV2 and TRBJ1-4, with a possible D match to TRBD1 (5 bases). V was cut by 8 bases and J by 7 bases, with 11 bases left in between. This CDR3 comprises 12 residues. CDR1 is SNHLY, CDR2 FYNNEI, per germline.